This is a list of T cell receptor beta chains from one sample in a study of cytomegalovirus exposure and HLA in healthy donors. Libraries were prepared by immunoSEQ multiplex PCR; TCRdb keeps only in-frame clonotypes and omits some of them. The data hold around 120,000 clones, with over 60% observed a single time. Sample: PBMCs. The origin of the receptors is a human donor in good health. Both conserved end residues are part of each CDR3. D genes are given only for firm matches. Not all rows give a size; the values are once, few, many and, for expanded clones, a class.

TRBJ1-4	-	TRBV5-1	-	CASSQAGITNEKLFF	TGCGCCAGCAGCCAAGCGGGGATCACAAATGAAAAACTGTTTTTT
TRBJ2-4	-	TRBV30	-	CAWSVGGKQAKNIQYF	TGTGCCTGGAGTGTGGGGGGAAAACAAGCCAAAAACATTCAGTACTTC
TRBJ2-2	few	TRBV11-2	-	CASSLQRNTGELFF	TGTGCCAGCAGCCTACAGAGGAACACCGGGGAGCTGTTTTTT
TRBJ2-1	-	TRBV27	-	CASSLRGPGPYNEQFF	TGTGCCAGCAGTTTAAGGGGCCCGGGTCCCTACAATGAGCAGTTCTTC
TRBJ2-5	-	TRBV6-1	-	CASSDNSIRTEAQYF	TGTGCCAGCAGTGACAACAGTATTAGGACGGAGGCCCAGTACTTC
TRBJ2-1	-	TRBV6-5	TRBD1	CASRAGQGRDEQFF	TGTGCCAGCAGGGCGGGACAGGGGAGAGATGAGCAGTTCTTC
TRBJ2-3	-	TRBV5-4	TRBD2	CASSLDGLAGTDTQYF	TGTGCCAGCAGCTTGGACGGACTAGCGGGCACAGATACGCAGTATTTT
TRBJ1-1	-	TRBV5-1	-	CASSLQGYTEAFF	TGCGCCAGCAGCTTACAGGGTTACACTGAAGCTTTCTTT
TRBJ2-5	-	TRBV5-4	TRBD2	CASSFQRGIQETQYF	TGTGCCAGCAGCTTTCAGCGGGGGATCCAAGAGACCCAGTACTTC
TRBJ2-5	-	TRBV2	-	CASSDLRVQETQYF	TGTGCCAGCAGTGATCTCCGGGTCCAAGAGACCCAGTACTTC
TRBJ2-1	-	TRBV7-3	TRBD2	CASSLGTRVYNEQFF	TGTGCCAGCAGCTTAGGGACTAGAGTCTACAATGAGCAGTTCTTC
TRBJ2-5	-	TRBV5-6	TRBD2	CASSRLGTSGAQETQYF	TGTGCCAGCAGCCGACTTGGTACTAGCGGGGCGCAAGAGACCCAGTACTTC
TRBJ1-5	few	TRBV2	TRBD1	CASSERGTGFQPQHF	TGTGCCAGCAGTGAAAGGGGGACAGGATTTCAGCCCCAGCATTTT
TRBJ2-2	once	TRBV19	TRBD1	CASSASTGAGTGELFF	TGTGCCAGTAGTGCCTCGACAGGGGCGGGAACCGGGGAGCTGTTTTTT
TRBJ2-7	-	TRBV9	TRBD1	CASSVGTDRLEQYF	TGTGCCAGCAGCGTCGGGACAGATCGCCTCGAGCAGTACTTC
TRBJ1-1	-	TRBV29-1	-	CSVEAGKNTEAFF	TGCAGCGTTGAGGCAGGCAAAAACACTGAAGCTTTCTTT
TRBJ1-6	few	TRBV7-9	-	CASSRGGGIPPVNSPLHF	TGTGCCAGCAGCCGCGGGGGCGGGATCCCGCCTGTTAATTCACCCCTCCACTTT
TRBJ1-5	-	TRBV6-4	-	CASSLKPGGQPQHF	TGTGCCAGCAGCCTCAAGCCCGGAGGCCAGCCCCAGCATTTT
TRBJ1-1	-	TRBV5-6	TRBD1	CASSLTDRVGRAFF	TGTGCCAGCAGCTTAACCGACAGGGTGGGACGGGCTTTCTTT
TRBJ2-7	-	TRBV4-1	-	CASSHVNSEQYF	TGCGCCAGCAGCCATGTGAACTCCGAGCAGTACTTC
TRBJ2-7	-	TRBV7-8	-	CASSLVGGRSEQYF	TGTGCCAGCAGCTTAGTGGGAGGTAGGAGCGAGCAGTACTTC
TRBJ2-7	-	TRBV6-6	TRBD2	CASSLTSTYEQYF	TGTGCCAGCTCCTTGACTAGCACCTACGAGCAGTACTTC
TRBJ2-6	few	TRBV30	TRBD1	CAWSGQGDTGANVLTF	TGTGCCTGGAGCGGACAGGGAGACACTGGGGCCAACGTCCTGACTTTC
TRBJ1-5	-	TRBV9	-	CASSVGGVLKPQHF	TGTGCCAGCAGCGTAGGAGGTGTATTAAAGCCCCAGCATTTT
TRBJ1-5	-	TRBV28	TRBD1	CASTRGDRVKPQHF	TGTGCCAGCACCCGAGGGGACAGGGTAAAGCCCCAGCATTTT
TRBJ2-2	-	TRBV4-3	TRBD2	CASSQVPGLANTGELFF	TGCGCCAGCAGCCAAGTCCCGGGACTAGCTAACACCGGGGAGCTGTTTTTT
TRBJ2-1	-	TRBV19	-	CASSPKLASSYNEQFF	TGTGCCAGTAGTCCGAAACTAGCAAGCTCCTACAATGAGCAGTTCTTC
TRBJ1-4	-	TRBV5-1	-	CASSLGLQEKLFF	TGCGCCAGCAGCTTGGGGTTGCAGGAAAAACTGTTTTTT
TRBJ2-6	-	TRBV6-5	-	CASSSRSGAGANVLTF	TGTGCCAGCAGTTCCCGTTCGGGGGCTGGGGCCAACGTCCTGACTTTC
TRBJ1-2	-	TRBV6-5	-	CASSTRRNYGYTF	TGTGCCAGCAGTACCAGGAGGAACTATGGCTACACCTTC
TRBJ1-4	-	TRBV7-9	-	CASSRTTRPNEKLFF	TGTGCCAGCAGCCGGACAACAAGGCCTAATGAAAAACTGTTTTTT
TRBJ2-3	once	TRBV27	-	CASSFAATDTQYF	TGTGCCAGCAGTTTCGCGGCCACAGATACGCAGTATTTT
TRBJ2-7	-	TRBV7-2	TRBD2	CASSLAPSGRLYEQYF	TGTGCCAGCAGCTTAGCCCCCAGCGGGAGACTCTACGAGCAGTACTTC
TRBJ2-5	-	TRBV30	-	CAWSLKREAGETQYF	TGTGCCTGGAGTCTTAAGAGGGAGGCAGGGGAGACCCAGTACTTC
TRBJ1-6	-	TRBV10-3	-	CAIKEGTAANSPLHF	TGTGCCATCAAGGAGGGGACGGCGGCTAATTCACCCCTCCACTTT
TRBJ2-7	-	TRBV7-3	TRBD1	CASSAARDRESSYEQYF	TGTGCCAGCTCAGCGGCCCGAGACAGGGAGAGCTCCTACGAGCAGTACTTC
TRBJ2-1	-	TRBV9	TRBD2	CASSTGALAGGPGEQFF	TGTGCCAGCAGCACGGGGGCCCTAGCGGGGGGGCCCGGTGAGCAGTTCTTC
TRBJ2-7	-	TRBV10-2	-	CASSESTNLLLYEQYF	TGCGCCAGCAGTGAGTCCACTAATCTCCTACTTTACGAGCAGTACTTC
TRBJ1-3	-	TRBV28	TRBD1	CASRLVGQGFNTIYF	TGTGCCAGCAGGTTGGTGGGACAGGGTTTCAACACCATATATTTT
TRBJ2-5	-	TRBV6-5	-	CASSYSTGFRETQYF	TGTGCCAGCAGTTACTCGACGGGGTTTCGAGAGACCCAGTACTTC
TRBJ1-1	-	TRBV29-1	TRBD1	CSGTPGGSNTEAFF	TGCAGCGGAACTCCAGGGGGCTCGAACACTGAAGCTTTCTTT
TRBJ1-5	-	TRBV28	TRBD1	CAISGTGNNQPQHF	TGTGCCATCTCCGGGACAGGGAATAATCAGCCCCAGCATTTT
TRBJ1-2	once	TRBV30	TRBD1	CAWPGQGNYGYTF	TGTGCCTGGCCGGGACAGGGAAACTATGGCTACACCTTC
TRBJ2-2	-	TRBV28	-	CASSFSWEENTGELFF	TGTGCCAGCAGTTTTTCGTGGGAGGAGAACACCGGGGAGCTGTTTTTT
TRBJ1-2	-	TRBV6-6	-	CASSYIGDRTF	TGTGCCAGCAGTTACATCGGGGATCGGACCTTC
TRBJ1-4	-	TRBV4-2	-	CASSQDPQGGNEKLFF	TGTGCCAGCAGCCAAGATCCCCAGGGCGGTAATGAAAAACTGTTTTTT
TRBJ2-1	-	TRBV15	TRBD2	CATRRGKYNEQFF	TGTGCCACCAGGCGGGGGAAATACAATGAGCAGTTCTTC
TRBJ2-3	-	TRBV25-1	TRBD2	CASSARLAGGTDTQYF	TGTGCCAGCAGTGCGCGACTAGCGGGAGGAACAGATACGCAGTATTTT
TRBJ2-3	-	TRBV7-2	-	CASSLGHADTQYF	TGTGCCAGCAGCTTAGGGCATGCAGATACGCAGTATTTT
TRBJ2-3	-	TRBV5-4	-	CASSLGRATTDTQYF	TGTGCCAGCAGCTTGGGGCGGGCTACCACAGATACGCAGTATTTT
TRBJ2-7	-	TRBV27	-	CASRMRTDPYEQYF	TGTGCCAGCAGGATGAGGACAGACCCCTACGAGCAGTACTTC
TRBJ2-2	-	TRBV7-2	-	CASSLKPGTPNTGELFF	TGTGCCAGCAGCTTAAAACCTGGGACACCGAACACCGGGGAGCTGTTTTTT
TRBJ2-3	-	TRBV6-5	TRBD1	CASSYIGQAKGDTQYF	TGTGCCAGCAGTTACATCGGACAGGCTAAGGGCGATACGCAGTATTTT
TRBJ2-1	-	TRBV19	-	CASSIDPRRGAHNEQFF	TGTGCCAGTAGTATAGATCCACGCCGGGGGGCACACAATGAGCAGTTCTTC